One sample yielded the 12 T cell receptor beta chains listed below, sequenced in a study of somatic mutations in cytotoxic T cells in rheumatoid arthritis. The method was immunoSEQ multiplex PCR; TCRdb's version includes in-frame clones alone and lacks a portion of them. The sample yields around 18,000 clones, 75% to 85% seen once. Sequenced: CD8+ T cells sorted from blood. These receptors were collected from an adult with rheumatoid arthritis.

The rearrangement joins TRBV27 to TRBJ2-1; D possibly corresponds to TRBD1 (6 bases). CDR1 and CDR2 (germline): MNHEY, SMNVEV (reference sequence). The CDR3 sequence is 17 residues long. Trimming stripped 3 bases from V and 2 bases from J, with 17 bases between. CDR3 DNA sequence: TGTGCCAGCAGTTTGATTGCGGTAGGGGGACCCTACAATGAGCAGTTCTTC. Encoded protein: CASSLIAVGGPYNEQFF.

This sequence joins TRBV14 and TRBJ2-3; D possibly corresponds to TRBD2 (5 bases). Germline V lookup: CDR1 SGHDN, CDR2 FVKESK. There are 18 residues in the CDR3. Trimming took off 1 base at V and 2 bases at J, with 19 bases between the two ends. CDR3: CASSQVLGRGLTTDTQYF. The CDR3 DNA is TGTGCCAGCAGCCAAGTTTTGGGGAGAGGGCTAACCACAGATACGCAGTATTTT. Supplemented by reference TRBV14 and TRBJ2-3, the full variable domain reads EAGVTQFPSHSVIEKGQTVTLRCDPISGHDNLYWYRRVMGKEIKFLLHFVKESKQDESGMPNNRFLAERTGGTYSTLKVQPAELEDSGVYFCASSQVLGRGLTTDTQYFGPGTRLTVL.

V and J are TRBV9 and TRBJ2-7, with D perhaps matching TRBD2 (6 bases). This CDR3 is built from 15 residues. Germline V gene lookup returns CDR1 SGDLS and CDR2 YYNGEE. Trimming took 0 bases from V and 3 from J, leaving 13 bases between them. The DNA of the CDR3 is TGTGCCAGCAGCGTAGCTGGAGGGCACGGCTACGAGCAGTACTTC. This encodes CASSVAGGHGYEQYF.

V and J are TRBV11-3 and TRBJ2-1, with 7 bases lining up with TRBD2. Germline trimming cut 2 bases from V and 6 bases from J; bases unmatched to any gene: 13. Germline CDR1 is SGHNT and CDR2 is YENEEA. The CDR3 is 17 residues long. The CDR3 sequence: CASSLSPRDYVSNEQFF. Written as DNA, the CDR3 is TGTGCCAGCAGCTTATCCCCCCGGGACTACGTATCCAATGAGCAGTTCTTC.

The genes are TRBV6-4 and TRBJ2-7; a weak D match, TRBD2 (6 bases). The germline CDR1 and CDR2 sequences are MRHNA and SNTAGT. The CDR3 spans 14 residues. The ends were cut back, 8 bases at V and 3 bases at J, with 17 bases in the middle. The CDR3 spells CASLPRGGNYEQYF. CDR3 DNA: TGTGCCAGCCTGCCGCGGGGAGGAAACTACGAGCAGTACTTC.

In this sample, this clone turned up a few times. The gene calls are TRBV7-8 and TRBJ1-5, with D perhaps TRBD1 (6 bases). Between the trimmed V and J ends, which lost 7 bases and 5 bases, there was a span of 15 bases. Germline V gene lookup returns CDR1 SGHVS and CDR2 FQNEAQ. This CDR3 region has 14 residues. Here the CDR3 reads CASTMGGGDQPQHF. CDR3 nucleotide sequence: TGTGCCAGCACAATGGGGGGCGGGGATCAGCCCCAGCATTTT.

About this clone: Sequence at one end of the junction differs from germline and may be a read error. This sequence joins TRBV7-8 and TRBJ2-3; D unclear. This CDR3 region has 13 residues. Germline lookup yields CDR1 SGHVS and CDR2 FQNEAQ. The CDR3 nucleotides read TGTGCCAGCAGCTCCCCTCCCACAAATACGCAGTATTTT. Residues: CASSSPPTNTQYF. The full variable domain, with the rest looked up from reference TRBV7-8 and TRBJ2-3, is GAGVSQSPRYKVAKRGQDVALRCDPISGHVSLFWYQQALGQGPEFLTYFQNEAQLDKSGLPSDRFFAERPEGSVSTLKIQRTQQEDSAVYLCASSSPPTNTQYFGPGTRLTVL.

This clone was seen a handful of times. In DNA, the CDR3 is TGTGCCAGCAGCTTCGGAGGGACAGGGAGGGAGCAGTACTTC. As protein: CASSFGGTGREQYF. The chain uses TRBV6-5 and TRBJ2-7, with 9 nucleotides matching TRBD1. CDR1 and CDR2 (germline): MNHEY, SVGAGI. V lost 6 bases and J lost 7; bases outside the gene matches: 10. The CDR3 spans 14 residues.

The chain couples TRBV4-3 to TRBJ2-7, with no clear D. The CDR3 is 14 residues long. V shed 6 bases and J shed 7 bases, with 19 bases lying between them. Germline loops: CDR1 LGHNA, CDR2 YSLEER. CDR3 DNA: TGCGCCAGCAGTGATTGGACGGGTTCGAGGGAGCAGTACTTC. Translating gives CASSDWTGSREQYF.

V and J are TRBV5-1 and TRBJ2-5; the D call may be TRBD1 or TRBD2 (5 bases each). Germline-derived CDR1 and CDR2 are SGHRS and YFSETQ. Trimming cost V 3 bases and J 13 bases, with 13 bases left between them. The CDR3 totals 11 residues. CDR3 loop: CASSSGRNGYF. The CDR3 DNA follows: TGCGCCAGCAGCTCGGGACGGAATGGGTACTTC. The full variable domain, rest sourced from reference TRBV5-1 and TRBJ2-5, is KAGVTQTPRYLIKTRGQQVTLSCSPISGHRSVSWYQQTPGQGLQFLFEYFSETQRNKGNFPGRFSGRQFSNSRSEMNVSTLELGDSALYLCASSSGRNGYFGPGTRLLVL.

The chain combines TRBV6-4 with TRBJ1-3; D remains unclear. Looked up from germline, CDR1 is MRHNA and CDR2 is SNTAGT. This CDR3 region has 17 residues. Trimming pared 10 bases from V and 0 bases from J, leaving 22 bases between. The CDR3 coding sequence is TGTGCCATCCCGGGCCAGATAAATCCGGACTCTGGAAACACCATATATTTT. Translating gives CAIPGQINPDSGNTIYF.

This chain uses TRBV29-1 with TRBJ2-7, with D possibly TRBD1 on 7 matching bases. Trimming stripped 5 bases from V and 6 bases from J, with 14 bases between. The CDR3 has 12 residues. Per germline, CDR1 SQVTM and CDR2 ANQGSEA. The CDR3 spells CSVSEGAGEQYF. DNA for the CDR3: TGCAGCGTTTCGGAGGGGGCGGGCGAGCAGTACTTC.